This T cell receptor (beta chain) was identified in a study of blood T cell repertoires in COVID-19. Per germline, CDR1 LNHDA and CDR2 SQIVND (reference sequence). The CDR3 sequence is 11 residues long. The germline V and J ends were trimmed by 7 bases and 5 bases, with 8 bases remaining between them. The table came from immunoSEQ multiplex PCR; TCRdb's copy has only in-frame clones and leaves some out. The sample carries 110,000 or so clones, 80% to 90% recorded once. The receptor's source is a woman aged 45-60 years with acute or convalescent COVID-19. The sample comprised peripheral blood. The V call is TRBV19, the J call TRBJ1-2; D gene ambiguous. CDR3 nucleotide sequence: TGTGCCAGTACTAGCCAGTATGGCTACACCTTC. Residues: CASTSQYGYTF.